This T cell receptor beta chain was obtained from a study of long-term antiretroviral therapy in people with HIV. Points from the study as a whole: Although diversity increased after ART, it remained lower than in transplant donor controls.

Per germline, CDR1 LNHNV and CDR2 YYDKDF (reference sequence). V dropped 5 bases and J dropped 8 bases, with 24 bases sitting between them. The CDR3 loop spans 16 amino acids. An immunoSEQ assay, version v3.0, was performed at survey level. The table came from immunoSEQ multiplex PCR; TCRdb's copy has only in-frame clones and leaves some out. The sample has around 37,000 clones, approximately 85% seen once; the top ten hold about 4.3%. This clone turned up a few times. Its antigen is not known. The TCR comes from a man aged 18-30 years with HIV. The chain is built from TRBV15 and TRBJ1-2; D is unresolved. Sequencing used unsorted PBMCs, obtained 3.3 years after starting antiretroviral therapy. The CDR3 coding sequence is TGTGCCACCAGCCCGCGCAACCGGGCCAACATACAAGGCTACACCTTC. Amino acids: CATSPRNRANIQGYTF. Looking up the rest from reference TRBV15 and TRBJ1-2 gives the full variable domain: DAMVIQNPRYQVTQFGKPVTLSCSQTLNHNVMYWYQQKSSQAPKLLFHYYDKDFNNEADTPDNFQSRRPNTSFCFLDIRSPGLGDTAMYLCATSPRNRANIQGYTFGSGTRLTVV.